This TCR beta chain emerged from a study of T cell changes during pregnancy in multiple sclerosis (dated by TCRdb to the late 2010s). A note on the overall study: Changes in the T cell repertoire over the course of pregnancy were examined in this study in women with multiple sclerosis.

V is clipped by 4 bases and J by 9 bases, and the sequence between their germline boundaries is 22 bases long. Counted from cysteine to phenylalanine, this CDR3 has 16 amino acids. The read is trimmed to its CDR3 DNA, 48 bases read in frame from base 1. Based on the germline V gene (reference sequence), the CDR1 and CDR2 sequences are PRHDT and FYEKMQ. With regard to this clone: The antigen this receptor binds is unknown. No base quality values were provided; no much bigger clone lies one nucleotide off.

Libraries were made using the immunoSEQ multiplex PCR assay. What TCRdb holds here is the immuneACCESS table cut down to in-frame rearrangements. Part of the clones is not present; checked against another copy, under half of the missing clones reflect an unresolved V gene, and the others are unexplained. Within this sample are over 20,000 clones, with roughly 84% of them counted one time only. The ten top clones hold about 8% of the sample. This receptor was obtained from a female donor with multiple sclerosis, enrolled in a pregnancy study. The sequence links TRBV13 to TRBJ2-1, with a tentative D gene TRBD2 over 6 matching bases. The sample consisted of CD8+ T cells from peripheral blood mononuclear cells, taken after pregnancy. The DNA sequence is given as TGTGCCAGCAGCTCCCCTTGGGGGGAGGATCTCCGTGAGCAGTTCTTC. This translates into CASSSPWGEDLREQFF.